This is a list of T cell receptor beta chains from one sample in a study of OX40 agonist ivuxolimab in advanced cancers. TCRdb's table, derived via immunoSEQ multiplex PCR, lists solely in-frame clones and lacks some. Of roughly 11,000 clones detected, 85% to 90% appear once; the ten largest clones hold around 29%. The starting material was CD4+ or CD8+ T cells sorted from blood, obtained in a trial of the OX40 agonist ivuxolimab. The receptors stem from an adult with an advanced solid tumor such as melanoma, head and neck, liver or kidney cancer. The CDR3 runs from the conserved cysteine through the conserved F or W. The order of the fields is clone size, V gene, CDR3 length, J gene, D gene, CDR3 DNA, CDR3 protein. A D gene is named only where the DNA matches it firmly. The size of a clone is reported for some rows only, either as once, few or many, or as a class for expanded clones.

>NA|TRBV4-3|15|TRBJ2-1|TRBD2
TGCGCCAGCAGCCAACTACTAGCGGGCATCAATGAGCAGTTCTTC
CASSQLLAGINEQFF
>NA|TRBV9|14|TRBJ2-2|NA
TGTGCCAGCAGCGTAGGGGGGATGACCGGGGAGCTGTTTTTT
CASSVGGMTGELFF
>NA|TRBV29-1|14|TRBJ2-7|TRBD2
TGCAGCGTTGTTTCTAGCGGGGGCCGATACGAGCAGTACTTC
CSVVSSGGRYEQYF
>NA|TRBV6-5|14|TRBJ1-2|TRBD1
TGTGCCAGCAGATCTACAGGGGGTATGGAGGGCTACACCTTC
CASRSTGGMEGYTF
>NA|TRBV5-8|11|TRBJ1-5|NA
TGTGCCAGCAGCCCAAATCAGCCCCAGCATTTT
CASSPNQPQHF
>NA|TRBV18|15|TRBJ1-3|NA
TGTGCCAGCTCTCCTCAGGGGCACTCTGGAAACACCATATATTTT
CASSPQGHSGNTIYF
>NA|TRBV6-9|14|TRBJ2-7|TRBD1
TGTGCCAGCAGTTACGGGACAGGGGGCTACGAGCAGTACTTC
CASSYGTGGYEQYF
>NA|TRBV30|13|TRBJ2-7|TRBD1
TGTGCCTGGAGCCAGACTAAGGGGGCCGAGCAGTACTTC
CAWSQTKGAEQYF
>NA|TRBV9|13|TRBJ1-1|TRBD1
TGTGCCAGCAGCGAAACAGGGGACACTGAAGCTTTCTTT
CASSETGDTEAFF
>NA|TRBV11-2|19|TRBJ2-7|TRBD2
TGTGCCAGCAGCCCAACGGGACTAGCGGGAGGAGGGTCCCCTTACGAGCAGTACTTC
CASSPTGLAGGGSPYEQYF
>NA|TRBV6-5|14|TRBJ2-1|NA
TGTGCCAGCAGTTACCCGGGAGCCTACAATGAGCAGTTCTTC
CASSYPGAYNEQFF
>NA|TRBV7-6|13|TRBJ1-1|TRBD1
TGTGCCAGCAGCCCCGCAGGGGGCACTGAAGCTTTCTTT
CASSPAGGTEAFF
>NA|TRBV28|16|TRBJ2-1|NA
TGTGCCAGCAGTTCCCCCTCCGGGACTTTCTACAATGAGCAGTTCTTC
CASSSPSGTFYNEQFF
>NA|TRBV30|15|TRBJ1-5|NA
TGTGCCTGGGGGAAGGGGTTACCTAGCAATCAGCCCCAGCATTTT
CAWGKGLPSNQPQHF
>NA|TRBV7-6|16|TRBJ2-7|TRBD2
TGTGCCAGCAGCTTAGAGGTAGTTAGCGGGAGACACGAGCAGTACTTC
CASSLEVVSGRHEQYF
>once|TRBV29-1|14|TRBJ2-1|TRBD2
TGCAGCACATTAGCGGGAGCTACTTACAATGAGCAGTTCTTC
CSTLAGATYNEQFF
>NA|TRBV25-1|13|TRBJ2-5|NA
TGTGCCAGCAGTGATTGGGGGCAAGAGACCCAGTACTTC
CASSDWGQETQYF
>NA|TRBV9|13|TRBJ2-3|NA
TGTGCCAGCAGCGTCGGGTATTACGATACGCAGTATTTT
CASSVGYYDTQYF
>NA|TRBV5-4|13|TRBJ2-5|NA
TGTGCCAGCAGCGGACAAAACCAAGAGACCCAGTACTTC
CASSGQNQETQYF
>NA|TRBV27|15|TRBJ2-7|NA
TGTGCCAGCAGCTGGGACTTGACGAGCTCCTACGAGCAGTACTTC
CASSWDLTSSYEQYF
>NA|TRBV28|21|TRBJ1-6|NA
TGTGCCAGCAGTTTCCCGCGGGATGCCCTAACTCCGAGCTCCTATAATTCACCCCTCCACTTT
CASSFPRDALTPSSYNSPLHF
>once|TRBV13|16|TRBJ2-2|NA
TGTGCCAGCAGCTTAGGGGCCGGGACCGGCACCGGGGAGCTGTTTTTT
CASSLGAGTGTGELFF
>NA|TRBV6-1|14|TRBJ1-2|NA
TGTGCCAGCAGTGAAATTGGGGGGTCTTATGGCTACACCTTC
CASSEIGGSYGYTF
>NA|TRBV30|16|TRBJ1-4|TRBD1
TGTGCCTGGAGTGTATGGTTAGACAGGGACAATGAAAAACTGTTTTTT
CAWSVWLDRDNEKLFF
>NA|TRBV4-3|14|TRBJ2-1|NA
TGCGCCAGCAGCCCCCCCGGAGAATACAATGAGCAGTTCTTC
CASSPPGEYNEQFF
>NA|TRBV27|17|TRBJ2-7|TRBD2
TGTGCCAGCAGTTTATCCGGACTAGCGGGACTTTACTACGAGCAGTACTTC
CASSLSGLAGLYYEQYF
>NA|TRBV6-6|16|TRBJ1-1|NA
TGTGCCAGCAGCTTAATTCCCGGGACGGTGAACACTGAAGCTTTCTTT
CASSLIPGTVNTEAFF
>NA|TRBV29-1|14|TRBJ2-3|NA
TGCAGCGGGAATGGACGGTACTCGACAGATACGCAGTATTTT
CSGNGRYSTDTQYF
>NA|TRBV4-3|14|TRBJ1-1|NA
TGCGCCAGCAGCCAAGATCAGGCAAGTGCGGAAGCTTTCTTT
CASSQDQASAEAFF
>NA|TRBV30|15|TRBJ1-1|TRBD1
TGTGCCTGGAGTGTACGGGGACAGGGGGGGTCTGAAGCTTTCTTT
CAWSVRGQGGSEAFF
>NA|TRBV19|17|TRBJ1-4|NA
TGTGCCAGTAGTGCATCCGGGACTCCATCCATGAATGAAAAACTGTTTTTT
CASSASGTPSMNEKLFF